This T cell receptor (beta chain) was recovered during a study of identical twins. Points from the study as a whole: Excess sharing by twins proved weaker in beta out-of-frame sequences. Clonotypes of the beta chain that were abundant in cord blood carried fewer insertions (memory repertoires showed none). Out-of-frame alpha sequences common to twins exhibited a surplus of low generation probability.

TCRdb processed the 5' RACE reads anew with MiXCR; each CDR3 protein has one entry. The sample contains some 690,000 distinct CDR3 sequences, over 20% of which appear only once. This clonotype was observed a handful of times. The antigen remains undetermined. In germline, CDR1 is SGHAT, CDR2 FQNNGV. V dropped 4 bases and J dropped 1; count of bases not matched to a gene: 15. The CDR3 sequence is 21 residues long. This sample also belongs to another study, concerning T cells expressing NK-cell markers.

The rearrangement joins TRBV11-2 to TRBJ2-1, with 14 bases matching TRBD2. The receptor comes from a woman between 18 and 29 years old in good health. The sequenced material came from PBMCs. CDR3 sequence: CASSYLGQRTSGRNSYNEQFF. The CDR3 DNA is TGTGCCAGCAGCTATTTGGGGCAGAGGACTAGCGGGAGGAATTCCTACAATGAGCAGTTCTTC.